This TCR beta chain emerged from a study of T cell responses to AZD1222 COVID-19 vaccine listed by TCRdb under 2021. In the study overall: AZD1222 recipients given second doses at about 4 weeks or at about 12 weeks were pooled, since spike-specific TCR depth and breadth were not found to differ between the two schedules. TCR sequencing covered over 230 trial participants: 200 to 210 given two doses of AZD1222 and 26 given two doses of MenACWY control vaccine. Trial participants were enrolled by age into 18-55, 56-69 and 70-plus year subgroups, with roughly 160, 29 and 62 TCR-sequenced participants respectively.

Study-wide conclusions, independent of this receptor: Participants were mostly white British and included more females than males, and it was suggested by the authors that clonal diversity may have been underestimated. Because no samples from the day 14 peak response were available, repertoires could be characterized only after the peak T cell response. The vaccine-associated CD4 TCRs covered the entire spike protein, and the dominant responses fell in regions 160-218 and 743-854. Conclusions about previously exposed vaccinees are limited because only five to seven AZD1222 recipients were SARS-CoV-2 seropositive at baseline. A significant rise in spike-specific TCR breadth and depth was observed after two AZD1222 doses relative to day 0 and relative to MenACWY recipients. The 56-69-year group was small, and its depth increase did not reach significance, likely because of low power. Nearly half of unique spike-specific TCRs reportedly recognized epitopes outside regions mutated in the B.1.351 and B.1.1.7 variants.

Regarding this clone: Its target antigen remains unknown. Base qualities are not at hand, and no much larger clone is one base apart.

The CDR3 regions of human TCRbeta chains were subjected to immunosequencing. The authors processed their data as follows. Repertoire TCRs were checked for matches against a reference library of SARS-CoV-2-specific TCRs that had been generated using the MIRA antigen-specificity platform. Breadth was defined as the fraction of unique TCRs that were SARS-CoV-2-associated. Depth was defined as the fraction of total T cells that were SARS-CoV-2-associated. Using the MIRA data, each spike-specific TCR was assigned both to the spike region to which the TCR was reactive and to a CD4 or CD8 class. Log10-transformed breadth and depth values were compared by one-way ANOVA with Sidak's multiple comparisons tests. Drawn from immuneACCESS, this table holds only the in-frame rearrangements with V and J called that TCRdb kept. Clones are partly lost; checked studies trace under half to an unresolved V gene and leave the rest unexplained. V and J calls plus clone size are reproduced from that table; the DNA served to infer D and trimming. Recorded for this sample are 180,000 or so clones; roughly nine tenths of them occurred a single time. The ten largest clones take up 1.5% to 2% of the sample.

V gives up 1 base and J gives up 7 bases, and the segment between their germline ends measures 11 bases. The CDR3 holds 13 amino acids from the cysteine to the phenylalanine. Only the CDR3 DNA stays, 39 bases, in frame from base 1. The germline V gene yields SGHAT for CDR1 and FQNNGV for CDR2. This sample's time point label indicates: baseline before first vaccination. Vaccinee samples came from UK trials COV001 and COV002, including a single-blind randomized controlled phase 2/3 trial of AZD1222 (ChAdOx1 nCoV-19) in healthy adults. For TCRbeta chain sequencing, PBMC samples from trial participants were taken at day 0 and at day 28 after the second dose.

The chain couples TRBV11-2 to TRBJ2-7; the D gene remains uncertain. The receptor comes from an adult in good health. The sequences come from peripheral blood, collected on day 0 of AZD1222 vaccination. The CDR3 region has the sequence CASSLVGFPEQYF. The nucleotide sequence reads as follows: TGTGCCAGCAGCTTAGTGGGGTTCCCTGAGCAGTACTTC.